This note documents a single T cell receptor (beta chain) sequence. Its antigen is still unknown. This record comes from a study of T cells in narcolepsy. On the study more broadly: Donors had narcolepsy type 1 or type 2, or were healthy controls. Overall study findings and caveats: No autoreactive T cell clone sequences appeared in some memory CD4+ repertoires.

Data came from immunoSEQ multiplex PCR; TCRdb stores just in-frame clones and leaves some out. The sample contains about 43,000 clones, about nine tenths of which appear only once. Germline-derived CDR1 and CDR2 are GTSNPN and SVGIG (reference sequence). J lost 4 bases, V lost 4 bases, and 5 bases had no gene match. The CDR3 length is 13 residues. The sequenced material came from CD45RA- memory CD4+ T cells from PBMCs. This clonotype was sampled from a human donor with narcolepsy. This chain connects TRBV30 to TRBJ1-2; TRBD1 matches at 8 bases. CDR3 sequence (DNA): TGTGCCTGGAATTTAGGACAGGGCTATGGCTACACCTTC. Translated, it gives CAWNLGQGYGYTF.